The clone carrying this TCR beta chain counts as medium-sized. The target antigen is unknown. This sample was taken from a study of spatial heterogeneity in lung cancer. Study-wide context: Correlation of TCR transcript counts in tumor regions with a T cell module score from matched bulk RNA-seq was strong. Study-wide findings and caveats: Tracking of tumor mutation counts was seen in expanded intratumoral alpha and beta TCR counts.

Germline V gene sequence: CDR1 MNHEY, CDR2 SMNVEV (reference sequence). The CDR3 contains 12 residues. The germline V and J ends were trimmed by 6 bases and 12 bases, with 15 bases remaining between them. Single TCR cDNA molecules each had their own unique molecular identifier. TCRdb reanalysed the 5' RACE reads using MiXCR and keeps one entry per CDR3 protein. This sample has a few thousand distinct CDR3 sequences; roughly a tenth occur once, and the top ten carry more than 10%. The time point: sample taken at primary tumor resection. Donors were 72 untreated early-stage non-small cell lung cancer patients. Whole RNA came from tumor, nontumor lung or frozen PBMC and was sequenced without being sorted.

This clonotype originated in a male donor with early-stage non-small cell lung cancer. The rearrangement uses TRBV27 and TRBJ2-1, with D possibly called TRBD1 or TRBD2 (5 bases each). The starting material was lung tumor tissue, obtained at surgery. As DNA, the CDR3 is TGTGCCAGCAGCGAAACAACTAGGGGGCAGTTCTTC. Its protein product is CASSETTRGQFF.